Below are 27 T cell receptor beta chains sequenced from a single sample in a study of blood T cells in healthy people across ages. The authors ran a second PCR of 7 to 11 cycles using a sample-barcoded 5' primer and a J-beta primer mix. MiXCR, run by TCRdb on the 5' RACE reads, gives a single entry per CDR3 protein. The sample includes approximately 1,700,000 distinct CDR3 sequences, about 39% of them seen just once. The material sequenced was blood. The source of these receptors is a human donor in good health.

The chain has TRBV6-6 and TRBJ1-1; tentative D call: TRBD1 (5 bases). The V end lost 5 bases, the J end lost 6 bases, and 16 bases lay between the germline ends. The germline CDR1 and CDR2 sequences are MNHNY and SVGAGI (reference sequence). The CDR3 sequence is 14 residues long. CDR3 DNA sequence: TGTGCCAGCAGTCAACGCGTAGACAGATCTGAAGCTTTCTTT. Amino acids: CASSQRVDRSEAFF.

J is TRBJ2-3 and V is TRBV11-3; maybe TRBD2 (7 bases). Trimming left V 4 bases short and J 5 bases short, with 16 bases between. The germline gives CDR1 SGHNT, CDR2 YENEEA. The CDR3 totals 15 residues. CDR3 sequence reads: CASSSGRGSKDTQYF. CDR3 nucleotide sequence: TGTGCCAGCAGCTCAGGGAGGGGGTCGAAAGATACGCAGTATTTT. The whole variable domain, filled in from reference TRBV11-3 and TRBJ2-3, reads EAGVVQSPRYKIIEKKQPVAFWCNPISGHNTLYWYLQNLGQGPELLIRYENEEAVDDSQLPKDRFSAERLKGVDSTLKIQPAELGDSAVYLCASSSGRGSKDTQYFGPGTRLTVL.

This clonotype was observed a handful of times. This chain joins TRBV5-1 and TRBJ2-1; 7 nucleotides agree with TRBD1. Trimming cost V 3 bases and J 7 bases; bases outside gene matches: 4. This CDR3 contains 13 residues. Germline V CDR1 and CDR2: SGHRS, YFSETQ. The CDR3 DNA is TGCGCCAGCAGCTGGACAGGATTTAATGAGCAGTTCTTC. It specifies CASSWTGFNEQFF. Variable domain in full (rest from reference TRBV5-1 and TRBJ2-1): KAGVTQTPRYLIKTRGQQVTLSCSPISGHRSVSWYQQTPGQGLQFLFEYFSETQRNKGNFPGRFSGRQFSNSRSEMNVSTLELGDSALYLCASSWTGFNEQFFGPGTRLTVL.

The gene calls are TRBV10-3 and TRBJ2-5; TRBD2 matches at 8 bases. TRBJ2-7 matches the DNA end more closely, so the J call is doubtful. Germline V gene data show CDR1 as ENHRY and CDR2 as SYGVKD. This CDR3 has 15 residues. The CDR3 reads CAISAAGGRVSEQYF. The CDR3 nucleotides are TGTGCCATCAGTGCCGCGGGAGGCAGGGTCTCCGAGCAGTACTTC.

The genes are TRBV19 and TRBJ1-5; possibly TRBD1 for D (5 bases). V lost 10 bases and J 6 bases, leaving 16 bases between the germline ends. Germline V gives CDR1 LNHDA, CDR2 SQIVND (reference sequence). This CDR3 has 13 residues. The CDR3 loop reads CATGPRVSQPQHF. The CDR3 DNA reads as TGTGCCACCGGGCCCAGGGTCTCTCAGCCCCAGCATTTT.

The chain couples TRBV12-3 or TRBV12-4 to TRBJ1-2; the D is unclear. The CDR3 extends over 15 amino acids. V was pared by 6 bases and J by 0 bases, with 14 bases between. CDR3 sequence (DNA): TGTGCCAGCAGCTCTACCAGCGGCCCTAACTATGGCTACACCTTC. This gives the protein CASSSTSGPNYGYTF.

A few counts support this clonotype. The CDR3: CASSRRSRDSFYEQYF. The CDR3 bases are TGCGCCAGCAGCCGAAGGTCCCGGGACAGCTTCTACGAGCAGTACTTC. The V gene is TRBV4-3, the J gene TRBJ2-7; 7 bases are shared with TRBD1. Germline V lookup: CDR1 LGHNA, CDR2 YSLEER. The V segment lost 4 bases and the J segment 3 bases; nucleotides outside the gene matches: 12. There are 16 residues in the CDR3.

This clonotype has a handful of counts. This chain joins TRBV20-1 and TRBJ2-5, with 9 bases identical to TRBD1. With 0 bases clipped from V and 1 base from J, the junction kept 3 bases outside the gene matches. This CDR3 region has 15 residues. In germline, CDR1 is DFQATT, CDR2 SNEGSKA (reference sequence). CDR3 bases: TGCAGTGCTAGAGATAGGGGACAGGGCCAAGAGACCCAGTACTTC. Translation: CSARDRGQGQETQYF.

The V and J genes are TRBV2 and TRBJ1-5; D is perhaps TRBD1 (5 bases). This CDR3 has 17 residues. The germline V gene encodes CDR1 SNHLY and CDR2 FYNNEI. Trimming took off 5 bases at V and 1 base at J, with 18 bases between the two ends. CDR3 protein: CASSSLRDEVSNQPQHF. The CDR3 DNA sequence: TGTGCCAGCAGTTCTCTCCGGGACGAAGTGAGCAATCAGCCCCAGCATTTT.

The chain uses TRBV28 and TRBJ2-4; D unclear. The germline gives CDR1 MDHEN, CDR2 SYDVKM. The CDR3 contains 14 residues. The V end was cut by 6 bases, the J end by 14 bases, with 23 bases between. In DNA form, the CDR3 reads TGTGCCAGCAGGTTAGCAATGGCGTGGGCCAGCGAGTACTTC. Translating it yields CASRLAMAWASEYF.

The V call is TRBV7-6, the J call TRBJ2-3, with 9 bases identical to TRBD2. The CDR3 extends over 15 amino acids. Trimming removed 3 bases from V and 1 base from J; junction bases left unmatched: 2. In germline, CDR1 is SGHVS, CDR2 FNYEAQ. The DNA of the CDR3 is TGTGCCAGCAGCTTCAGCGGGGGGCGCACAGATACGCAGTATTTT. Protein: CASSFSGGRTDTQYF.

This clonotype was observed a handful of times. This sequence joins TRBV15 and TRBJ2-1, with 10 bases that match TRBD1. Unmatched junction bases numbered 12, after V lost 3 bases and J lost 4 bases. CDR1 is LNHNV and CDR2 is YYDKDF in the germline V gene (reference sequence). This CDR3 region has 18 residues. The CDR3 loop is CATSRGISGQGRYNEQFF. DNA for the CDR3: TGTGCCACCAGCAGGGGTATATCGGGACAGGGGCGATACAATGAGCAGTTCTTC.

The genes are TRBV4-2 and TRBJ2-7; 10 positions match TRBD2. Trimming cost V 0 bases and J 2 bases; bases outside gene matches: 1. Germline assignment: CDR1 LGHNA and CDR2 YNFKEQ. The CDR3 contains 15 residues. The CDR3 sequence: CASSQEAGGAYEQYF. The CDR3 nucleotides are TGTGCCAGCAGCCAAGAAGCGGGGGGGGCCTACGAGCAGTACTTC.

This clonotype has more than one count but fewer than ten. This rearrangement joins TRBV11-2 to TRBJ2-1; 8 nucleotides match TRBD2. The germline V gene encodes CDR1 SGHAT and CDR2 FQNNGV. Unmatched junction bases numbered 14, after V lost 5 bases and J lost 2 bases. This CDR3 is 18 amino acids long. The CDR3 DNA follows: TGTGCCAGCAGCCCCTCCGGGGGGGCAGGCCCTCCCTACAATGAGCAGTTCTTC. Translating it yields CASSPSGGAGPPYNEQFF.

The chain joins TRBV24-1 to TRBJ2-4; 7 bases align to TRBD1. Germline V lookup: CDR1 KGHDR, CDR2 SFDVKD. CDR3 size: 15 residues. V was pared by 3 bases and J by 6 bases, with 7 bases of the junction left unmatched. CDR3 sequence reads: CATSDPSTGRNIQYF. Written as DNA, the CDR3 is TGTGCCACCAGTGATCCCTCGACAGGGAGAAACATTCAGTACTTC.

The chain combines TRBV7-3 with TRBJ2-4, with unresolved D. The end of the DNA is better explained by TRBJ2-7, so the J call may be wrong. Looked up from germline, CDR1 is SGHTA and CDR2 is FQGTGA. The CDR3 loop spans 14 amino acids. In DNA, the CDR3 is TGTGCCAGCAGCTTAGGGCCCTTAAGTAACGAGCAGTACTTC. This sequence encodes CASSLGPLSNEQYF.

The CDR3 nucleotides are TGTGCCAGTAGTCCGACAGGGACCCATGGCTACACCTTC. Its translation: CASSPTGTHGYTF. This chain uses TRBV19 with TRBJ1-2; 7 positions match TRBD1. The CDR3 extends over 13 amino acids. V lost 5 bases and J lost 6; bases outside the gene matches: 6. CDR1 is LNHDA, CDR2 SQIVND, per germline (reference sequence). Using reference TRBV19 and TRBJ1-2 for the parts outside the CDR3, the full variable domain is DGGITQSPKYLFRKEGQNVTLSCEQNLNHDAMYWYRQDPGQGLRLIYYSQIVNDFQKGDIAEGYSVSREKKESFPLTVTSAQKNPTAFYLCASSPTGTHGYTFGSGTRLTVV.

The chain carries TRBV7-2 and TRBJ2-7, with 11 bases that match TRBD2. The germline CDR1 and CDR2 sequences are SGHTA and FQGNSA. V lost 2 bases and J lost 0; bases outside the gene matches: 9. The CDR3 is 18 amino acids. The CDR3 protein is CASSLRSSGGYSSYEQYF. The CDR3 DNA is TGTGCCAGCAGCTTAAGATCTAGCGGGGGGTATAGCTCCTACGAGCAGTACTTC.

This clonotype was counted only a few times. The V and J genes are TRBV27 and TRBJ1-1; D is uncertain. The germline CDR1 and CDR2 sequences are MNHEY and SMNVEV (reference sequence). This CDR3 spans 13 amino acids. Trimming cost V 9 bases and J 3 bases, with 14 bases left between them. The CDR3 DNA reads as TGTGCCAGTGCCGGGCCCATATACACTGAAGCTTTCTTT. Amino acid sequence: CASAGPIYTEAFF.

The V and J genes are TRBV12-3 or TRBV12-4 and TRBJ2-3; tentative D call: TRBD2 (5 bases). The CDR3 has 16 amino acids. Trimming pared 5 bases from V and 2 bases from J, leaving 17 bases between. The CDR3 DNA reads TGTGCCAGCAGTCTTGGACTTTCCCTTATCACAGATACGCAGTATTTT. Protein product: CASSLGLSLITDTQYF.

V is TRBV27 and J is TRBJ1-2; D is ambiguous. V lost 5 bases, J lost 5 bases, and 15 bases lay in between. Per germline, CDR1 MNHEY and CDR2 SMNVEV (reference sequence). The CDR3 loop spans 14 amino acids. CDR3 nucleotide sequence: TGTGCCAGCAGTCCCACGGGCAACCCTTATGGCTACACCTTC. Protein product: CASSPTGNPYGYTF.

The J gene is TRBJ1-1, the V gene TRBV6-2 or TRBV6-3; D remains ambiguous. The CDR3 spans 8 residues. The V end lost 5 bases, the J end lost 10 bases, and 2 bases lay between the germline ends. Germline V CDR1 and CDR2: MNHEY, SVGEGT. This chain's CDR3 is CASSIAFF. The CDR3 DNA is TGTGCCAGCAGTATAGCTTTCTTT.

This chain links TRBV20-1 with TRBJ2-5; 9 positions match TRBD2. CDR3 length: 13 residues. Germline values: CDR1 DFQATT, CDR2 SNEGSKA (reference sequence). Unmatched junction bases numbered 7, after V lost 6 bases and J lost 5 bases. The CDR3 nucleotides are TGCAGTGCGCGCGGGACTAGCCTTGAGACCCAGTACTTC. Translated: CSARGTSLETQYF.

A remark on this clonotype: At one boundary the junction diverges from the germline segment, which might be a read error. This chain connects TRBV10-3 to TRBJ2-5; 8 bases line up with TRBD2. The CDR3 consists of 14 residues. From germline, CDR1 is ENHRY and CDR2 SYGVKD. DNA for the CDR3: TGTGCCGTCAGTATAGCGGGGATCCAAGAGACCCAGTACTTC. It codes for CAVSIAGIQETQYF.

The rearrangement joins TRBV6-5 to TRBJ1-2; 7 bases fit TRBD1. After removal of 2 bases from V and 2 bases from J, the junction contained 11 bases not matched to a gene. This CDR3 has 17 residues. Per germline, CDR1 MNHEY and CDR2 SVGAGI. CDR3 DNA: TGTGCCAGCAGTTACACCTCGGCAGGGGGAGTCAACTATGGCTACACCTTC. It is translated as CASSYTSAGGVNYGYTF.

This chain connects TRBV14 to TRBJ1-2; D remains ambiguous. The CDR3 is 13 residues long. CDR1 and CDR2 from the germline V gene are SGHDN and FVKESK. Trimming left V 3 bases short and J 4 bases short, with 9 bases between. CDR3 sequence (DNA): TGTGCCAGCAGCCATATAGAGTTCTATGGCTACACCTTC. Its translation is CASSHIEFYGYTF.

The chain combines TRBV20-1 with TRBJ1-2; tentative D call: TRBD1 (5 bases). Between the trimmed V and J ends, which lost 6 bases and 3 bases, there was a span of 14 bases. This CDR3 region has 13 residues. Germline values: CDR1 DFQATT, CDR2 SNEGSKA (reference sequence). The CDR3, as DNA: TGCAGTGCCATCCCGAGGGGCGACTATGGCTACACCTTC. Its translation: CSAIPRGDYGYTF.